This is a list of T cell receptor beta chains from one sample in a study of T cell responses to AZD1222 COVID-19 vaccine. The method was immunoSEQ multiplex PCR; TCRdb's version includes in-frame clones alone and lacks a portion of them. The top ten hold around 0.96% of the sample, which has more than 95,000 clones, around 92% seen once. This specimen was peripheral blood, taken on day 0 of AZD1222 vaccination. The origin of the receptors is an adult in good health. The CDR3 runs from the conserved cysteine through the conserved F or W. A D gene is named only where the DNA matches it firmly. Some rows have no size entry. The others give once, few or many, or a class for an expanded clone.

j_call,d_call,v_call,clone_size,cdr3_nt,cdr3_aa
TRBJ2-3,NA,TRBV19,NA,TGTGCCAGTAGCAACACAGATACGCAGTATTTT,CASSNTDTQYF
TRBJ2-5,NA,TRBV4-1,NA,TGCGCCAGCAGCCAGGCGACAATACAAGAGACCCAGTACTTC,CASSQATIQETQYF
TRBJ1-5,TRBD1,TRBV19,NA,TGTGCCAGTAGGATACAGGGACAGGGTGGTCAGCCCCAGCATTTT,CASRIQGQGGQPQHF
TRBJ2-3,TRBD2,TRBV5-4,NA,TGTGCCAGCAGCCTCATTAGCGGGAGTGAAGCAGATACGCAGTATTTT,CASSLISGSEADTQYF
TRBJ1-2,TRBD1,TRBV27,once,TGTGCCAGCAGTTTCAAGGGGGCGGATGGCTACACCTTC,CASSFKGADGYTF
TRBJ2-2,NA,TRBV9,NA,TGTGCCAGCAGCGTAGAACCTTTCGGGACCGGGGAGCTGTTTTTT,CASSVEPFGTGELFF
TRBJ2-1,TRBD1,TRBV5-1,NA,TGCGCCAGCAGCCTAGACAGGGGATACCACAATGAGCAGTTCTTC,CASSLDRGYHNEQFF
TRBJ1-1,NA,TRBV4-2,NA,TGTGCCAGCAGCCAAGTGGACAGGAACACTGAAGCTTTCTTT,CASSQVDRNTEAFF
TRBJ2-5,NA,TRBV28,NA,TGTGCCAGCAGTTTGGGCGGACAAGAGACCCAGTACTTC,CASSLGGQETQYF
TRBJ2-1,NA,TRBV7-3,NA,TGTGCCAGCAGCGCTGACTACCGTAACTGTCTAAACAATGAGCAGTTCTTC,CASSADYRNCLNNEQFF
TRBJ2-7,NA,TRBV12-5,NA,TGTGCTAGTGGTTCCCCCCGGGGAGAGCAGTACTTC,CASGSPRGEQYF
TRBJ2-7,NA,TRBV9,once,TGTGCCAGCAGCCTGACTACAGGGCGGGAGCAGTACTTC,CASSLTTGREQYF
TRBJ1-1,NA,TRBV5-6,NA,TGTGCCAGCAGCCCCGCAGGGTACATGAACACTGAAGCTTTCTTT,CASSPAGYMNTEAFF
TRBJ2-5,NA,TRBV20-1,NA,TGCAGTGCAAACAACCAAGAGACCCAGTACTTC,CSANNQETQYF
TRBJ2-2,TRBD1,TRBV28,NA,TGTGCCAGCAGTTTACAGGGACAGGGTCGCGCCGGGGAGCTGTTTTTT,CASSLQGQGRAGELFF
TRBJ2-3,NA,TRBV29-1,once,TGCAGCGTTGACACTAGCACAGATACGCAGTATTTT,CSVDTSTDTQYF